The rows below give T cell receptor beta chains drawn from one sample of a study of OX40 agonist ivuxolimab in advanced cancers. TCRdb's copy holds only in-frame clones and misses some; the assay was immunoSEQ multiplex PCR. The sample consists of about 72,000 clones, roughly 89% of them appearing once. This specimen consisted of CD4+ or CD8+ T cells sorted from blood, obtained in a trial of the OX40 agonist ivuxolimab. These TCRs come from an adult with an advanced solid tumor such as melanoma, head and neck, liver or kidney cancer. Both conserved end residues are part of each CDR3. The D gene is left open where the match is weak. A row's size may be missing; if present it is once, few, many or a size class.

abundance	d_gene	j_gene	v_gene	CDR3aa	CDR3nt
.	TRBD2	TRBJ2-1	TRBV4-2	CASSQDFAGGGNEQFF	TGTGCCAGCAGCCAAGATTTCGCGGGAGGAGGCAATGAGCAGTTCTTC
.	.	TRBJ1-4	TRBV2	CASSGSLDSATNEKLFF	TGTGCCAGCAGTGGGTCCTTAGACAGTGCAACTAATGAAAAACTGTTTTTT
.	TRBD1	TRBJ2-3	TRBV28	CASSLQGVPPDTQYF	TGTGCCAGCAGTCTACAGGGGGTGCCACCAGATACGCAGTATTTT
.	.	TRBJ2-3	TRBV4-1	CASSQATSSGTDTQYF	TGCGCCAGCAGCCAAGCCACCTCTAGCGGCACAGATACGCAGTATTTT
once	.	TRBJ1-3	TRBV6-6	CASSRFGSGNTIYF	TGTGCCAGCAGCCGCTTTGGCTCTGGAAACACCATATATTTT
.	.	TRBJ2-7	TRBV10-1	CASSSSDTPYEQYF	TGCGCCAGCAGTAGTTCGGACACTCCCTACGAGCAGTACTTC
once	TRBD1	TRBJ1-4	TRBV6-6	CASSYYGGTGGEKLFF	TGTGCCAGCAGTTACTATGGCGGGACAGGGGGTGAAAAACTGTTTTTT
.	.	TRBJ2-3	TRBV15	CATSRAAGTQYF	TGTGCCACCAGCAGAGCGGCAGGTACGCAGTATTTT
.	TRBD2	TRBJ2-7	TRBV27	CASSAHAGRAGSYEQYF	TGTGCCAGCAGCGCCCACGCCGGGAGGGCGGGGTCCTACGAGCAGTACTTC
few	.	TRBJ2-3	TRBV19	CASSMEGVIRTDTQYF	TGTGCCAGTAGTATGGAAGGGGTCATTCGCACAGATACGCAGTATTTT
.	.	TRBJ1-4	TRBV5-6	CASSFYREPNEKLFF	TGTGCCAGCAGCTTTTACAGGGAGCCTAATGAAAAACTGTTTTTT
.	.	TRBJ2-5	TRBV7-8	CASCLGDPRGGKTQYF	TGTGCCAGCTGCTTGGGGGACCCCAGGGGTGGCAAGACCCAGTACTTC
.	TRBD2	TRBJ2-1	TRBV19	CASRDYYNEQFF	TGTGCCAGCCGGGACTACTACAATGAGCAGTTCTTC
.	TRBD1	TRBJ1-4	TRBV2	CASRDGQGSEKLFF	TGTGCCAGCAGAGACGGACAGGGGAGTGAAAAACTGTTTTTT
.	.	TRBJ2-3	TRBV2	CASSAVRASDTQYF	TGTGCCAGCAGTGCCGTCAGAGCTTCAGATACGCAGTATTTT
.	TRBD2	TRBJ2-3	TRBV9	CASSFGTSTTDTQYF	TGTGCCAGCAGCTTTGGGACTAGCACAACAGATACGCAGTATTTT
.	.	TRBJ1-3	TRBV7-6	CASSYNPGNTIYF	TGTGCCAGCAGTTACAATCCAGGAAACACCATATATTTT
.	.	TRBJ2-3	TRBV27	CASSLGPAGARSSTDTQYF	TGTGCCAGCAGTTTGGGTCCGGCGGGGGCCCGATCTAGCACAGATACGCAGTATTTT
.	.	TRBJ1-6	TRBV4-1	CASSQAKYSPLHF	TGCGCCAGCAGCCAAGCAAAATATTCACCCCTCCACTTT
.	.	TRBJ2-3	TRBV7-6	CASSLVGSTDTQYF	TGTGCCAGCAGCTTAGTTGGGTCCACAGATACGCAGTATTTT
.	TRBD1	TRBJ2-1	TRBV5-1	CASSLERGRVYNEQFF	TGCGCCAGCAGCTTGGAAAGGGGGCGCGTCTACAATGAGCAGTTCTTC
.	.	TRBJ2-3	TRBV5-1	CASSPPTDTQYF	TGCGCCAGCAGCCCACCCACAGATACGCAGTATTTT
once	.	TRBJ2-2	TRBV2	CASSVRMNTGELFF	TGTGCCAGCAGTGTAAGGATGAACACCGGGGAGCTGTTTTTT
.	TRBD2	TRBJ2-7	TRBV29-1	CSATNTPGLAPYEQYF	TGCAGCGCCACGAACACTCCGGGACTAGCTCCCTACGAGCAGTACTTC
.	.	TRBJ1-3	TRBV18	CASSPSARETTIYF	TGTGCCAGCTCACCATCTGCTCGGGAGACCACCATATATTTT
.	.	TRBJ1-1	TRBV27	CASGRRVGNTEAFF	TGTGCCAGTGGGCGGAGGGTCGGGAACACTGAAGCTTTCTTT
once	TRBD1	TRBJ1-3	TRBV5-1	CASSPNPTGDGNTIYF	TGCGCCAGCAGCCCGAACCCAACAGGGGACGGAAACACCATATATTTT
.	TRBD2	TRBJ2-7	TRBV28	CATERRLADYEQYF	TGTGCCACGGAACGGCGACTAGCGGACTACGAGCAGTACTTC
.	.	TRBJ2-7	TRBV7-8	CASSLMTGTYEQYF	TGTGCCAGCAGCCTAATGACGGGTACCTACGAGCAGTACTTC
.	TRBD2	TRBJ2-1	TRBV9	CASSPTWERGGSYNEQFF	TGTGCCAGCAGCCCCACCTGGGAGCGGGGGGGCTCCTACAATGAGCAGTTCTTC
.	.	TRBJ2-7	TRBV7-2	CASSPPSRGRYEQYF	TGTGCCAGCAGCCCTCCTAGCCGGGGCCGGTACGAGCAGTACTTC
.	.	TRBJ2-3	TRBV18	CASSRGAELSTDTQYF	TGTGCCAGCTCTCGTGGGGCAGAACTTAGCACAGATACGCAGTATTTT
.	.	TRBJ2-7	TRBV5-1	CASSLGHVGSYEQYF	TGCGCCAGCAGCTTGGGACATGTGGGGTCCTACGAGCAGTACTTC
few	.	TRBJ1-1	TRBV5-1	CASSLTGRDTEAFF	TGCGCCAGCAGCTTGACAGGGCGAGACACTGAAGCTTTCTTT
.	.	TRBJ2-1	TRBV9	CASSVTVSYNEQFF	TGTGCCAGCAGCGTCACGGTCTCCTACAATGAGCAGTTCTTC
.	.	TRBJ1-2	TRBV4-2	CASSLNGIGGGYTF	TGTGCCAGCAGCTTGAATGGGATAGGGGGTGGCTACACCTTC
.	TRBD1	TRBJ2-2	TRBV6-5	CASSKDRGEAGELFF	TGTGCCAGCAGCAAAGACAGGGGTGAGGCCGGGGAGCTGTTTTTT
.	.	TRBJ1-2	TRBV9	CASRPFGGGGYTF	TGTGCCAGCAGGCCCTTCGGGGGAGGAGGCTACACCTTC
medium-sized	TRBD1	TRBJ1-5	TRBV27	CASSLGTGGSTIHQPQHF	TGTGCCAGCAGTTTAGGGACAGGGGGCTCAACTATCCATCAGCCCCAGCATTTT
once	.	TRBJ1-1	TRBV18	CASSLREGYGEAFF	TGTGCCAGCTCCCTCAGAGAGGGATACGGTGAAGCTTTCTTT
.	.	TRBJ2-1	TRBV28	CASSLLHEQFF	TGTGCCAGCAGCCTCCTCCATGAGCAGTTCTTC
once	.	TRBJ2-1	TRBV16	CASLRGEGRVDEQFF	TGTGCCAGCCTCCGAGGTGAGGGCAGGGTCGATGAGCAGTTCTTC
.	TRBD1	TRBJ1-5	TRBV5-6	CASSTRDRGEYSNQPQHF	TGTGCCAGCAGTACACGGGACAGGGGGGAGTATAGCAATCAGCCCCAGCATTTT
.	.	TRBJ2-7	TRBV6-1	CASSEGPTTYEQYF	TGTGCCAGCAGTGAAGGCCCCACTACTTACGAGCAGTACTTC
.	.	TRBJ1-2	TRBV6-6	CASSYRRDGYTF	TGTGCCAGCAGTTACCGCAGGGATGGCTACACCTTC
.	.	TRBJ1-3	TRBV6-1	CATWDPSSGNTIYF	TGTGCCACCTGGGACCCGAGCTCTGGAAACACCATATATTTT
.	.	TRBJ2-5	TRBV19	CASSIDLRATQYF	TGTGCCAGTAGTATAGATCTCAGGGCGACCCAGTACTTC